Described below is a single TCR beta chain sequence and its context. The clone's antigen remains unknown. No base quality values were provided; no much bigger clone lies one nucleotide off. The CDR3 regions of human TCRbeta chains were analyzed by immunosequencing. Under the source paper's analysis protocol: TCRs in the repertoires were matched against a reference library of SARS-CoV-2-specific TCRs that had been generated with the MIRA antigen-specificity platform. Breadth meant the fraction of unique TCRs that were SARS-CoV-2-associated, whereas depth meant the fraction of total T cells that were SARS-CoV-2-associated. Each spike-specific TCR was assigned to its reactive spike region and to a CD4 or CD8 class using the MIRA data. Log10-transformed breadth and depth values were compared by one-way ANOVA with Sidak's multiple comparisons tests. TCRdb obtained this table from immuneACCESS and retained in-frame rearrangements with V and J assigned. These tables miss some clones; where compared with another copy, unresolved V genes account for less than half of the shortfall, and the remainder is unexplained. V, J and clone size were drawn from that table, and D and trimming were deduced from the DNA. This sample is represented by some 89,000 clones; roughly 90% of them were singletons. Roughly 4.8% of the sample is held by the ten biggest clonotypes.

The data were obtained in a study of T cell responses to AZD1222 COVID-19 vaccine (dated by TCRdb to about 2021). About the study as a whole: A total of approximately 250 trial participants underwent TCR sequencing, of whom 207 had received two doses of AZD1222 and around 26 had received two doses of the MenACWY control vaccine. Enrollment into the trials was organized by age into subgroups of 18-55, 56-69 and 70-plus years, and those subgroups contained approximately 150, 30 and 60 TCR-sequenced participants, respectively. What the authors observed across the whole study: No day 14 peak-response samples were available, so repertoires were characterized only after the peak T cell response. Spike-specific TCR breadth and depth rose significantly after two AZD1222 doses compared with day 0 and with MenACWY recipients. Most participants were white British and females outnumbered males, and the authors suggested that clonal diversity may have been underestimated. The vaccine-associated CD4 TCRs covered the entire spike protein, and the dominant responses fell in regions 160-218 and 743-854. In the small 56-69-year group, the increase in depth fell short of significance, most likely because of low power. Epitopes outside the regions mutated in the B.1.351 and B.1.1.7 variants were reportedly recognized by nearly half of the unique spike-specific TCRs. Conclusions about previously exposed vaccinees were limited because only six AZD1222 recipients were SARS-CoV-2 seropositive at baseline.

This specimen's time point label, per the study, means: baseline before first vaccination. This specimen's treatment or condition label, interpreted: meningococcal conjugate vaccine given as trial control. Vaccinee samples were obtained from the UK trials COV001 and COV002, which included a single-blind randomized controlled phase 2/3 trial of AZD1222 (ChAdOx1 nCoV-19) in healthy adults. Trial participant PBMC samples were collected at day 0 and day 28 after the second dose for TCRbeta chain sequencing. This TCR was recovered from an adult in good health. Sample: peripheral blood, taken on day 0 of MenACWY control vaccination.

The bases read TGTGCCAGCAGCTTACAGGGGGGTCCTGAAGCTTTCTTT. Its product reads: CASSLQGGPEAFF. The V and J segments used are TRBV7-9 and TRBJ1-1; TRBD1 lines up with 7 middle nucleotides. V is trimmed back by 2 bases and J by 6 bases, and the junction contains 3 bases that no gene match accounts for. The CDR3 runs 13 residues from the cysteine to the phenylalanine. Only the CDR3 portion is preserved as DNA: 39 bases, with reading frame beginning at the first base. The germline V gene (reference sequence) gives CDR1 as SEHNR and CDR2 as FQNEAQ. Supplemented by the reference TRBV7-9 and TRBJ1-1 proteins around the CDR3, the complete variable domain is DTGVSQNPRHKITKRGQNVTFRCDPISEHNRLYWYRQTLGQGPEFLTYFQNEAQLEKSRLLSDRFSAERPKGSFSTLEIQRTEQGDSAMYLCASSLQGGPEAFFGQGTRLTVV.